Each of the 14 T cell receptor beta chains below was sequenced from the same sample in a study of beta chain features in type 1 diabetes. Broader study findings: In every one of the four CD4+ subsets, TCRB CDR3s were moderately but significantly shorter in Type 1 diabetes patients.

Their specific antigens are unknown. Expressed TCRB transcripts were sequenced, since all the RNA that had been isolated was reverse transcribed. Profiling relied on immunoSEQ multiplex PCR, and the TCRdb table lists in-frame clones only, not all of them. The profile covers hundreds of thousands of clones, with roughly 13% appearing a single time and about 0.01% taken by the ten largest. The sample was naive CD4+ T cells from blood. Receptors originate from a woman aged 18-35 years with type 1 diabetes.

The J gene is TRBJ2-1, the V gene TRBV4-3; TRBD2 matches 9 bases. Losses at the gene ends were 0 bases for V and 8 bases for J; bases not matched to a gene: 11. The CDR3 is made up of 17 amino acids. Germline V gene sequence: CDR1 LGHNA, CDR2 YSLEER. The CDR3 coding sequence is TGCGCCAGCAGCCAAGAGGCGGTTCTAGCGGGATTCGATGAGCAGTTCTTC. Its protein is CASSQEAVLAGFDEQFF.

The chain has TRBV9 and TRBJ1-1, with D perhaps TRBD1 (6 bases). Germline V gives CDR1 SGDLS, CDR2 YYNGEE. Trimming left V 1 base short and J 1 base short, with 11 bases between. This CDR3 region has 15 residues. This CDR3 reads CASSVSTGANTEAFF. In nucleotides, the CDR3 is TGTGCCAGCAGCGTATCGACAGGAGCGAACACTGAAGCTTTCTTT.

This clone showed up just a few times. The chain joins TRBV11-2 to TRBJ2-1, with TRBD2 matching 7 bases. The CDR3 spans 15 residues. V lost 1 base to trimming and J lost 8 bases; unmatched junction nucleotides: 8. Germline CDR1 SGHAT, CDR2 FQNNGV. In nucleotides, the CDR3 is TGTGCCAGCAGCTTAGGGGGGGGAGGTTGGGATGAGCAGTTCTTC. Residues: CASSLGGGGWDEQFF. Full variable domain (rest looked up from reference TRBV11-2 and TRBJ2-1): EAGVAQSPRYKIIEKRQSVAFWCNPISGHATLYWYQQILGQGPKLLIQFQNNGVVDDSQLPKDRFSAERLKGVDSTLKIQPAKLEDSAVYLCASSLGGGGWDEQFFGPGTRLTVL.

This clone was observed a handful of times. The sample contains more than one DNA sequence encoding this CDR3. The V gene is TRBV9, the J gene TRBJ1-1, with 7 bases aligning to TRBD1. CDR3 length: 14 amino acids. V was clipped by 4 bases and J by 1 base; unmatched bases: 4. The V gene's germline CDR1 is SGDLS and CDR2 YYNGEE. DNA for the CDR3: TGTGCCAGCAGCCCTCGACAGGGGAACACTGAAGCTTTCTTT. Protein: CASSPRQGNTEAFF. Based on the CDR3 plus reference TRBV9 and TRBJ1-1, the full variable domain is DSGVTQTPKHLITATGQRVTLRCSPRSGDLSVYWYQQSLDQGLQFLIQYYNGEERAKGNILERFSAQQFPDLHSELNLSSLELGDSALYFCASSPRQGNTEAFFGQGTRLTVV.

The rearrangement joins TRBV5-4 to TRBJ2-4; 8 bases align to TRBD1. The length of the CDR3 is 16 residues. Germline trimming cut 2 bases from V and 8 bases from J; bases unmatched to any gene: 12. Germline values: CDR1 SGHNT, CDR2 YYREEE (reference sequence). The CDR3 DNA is TGTGCCAGCAGCTTAAAGGGGGCAGGGGGCTCAGACATTCAGTACTTC. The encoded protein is CASSLKGAGGSDIQYF.

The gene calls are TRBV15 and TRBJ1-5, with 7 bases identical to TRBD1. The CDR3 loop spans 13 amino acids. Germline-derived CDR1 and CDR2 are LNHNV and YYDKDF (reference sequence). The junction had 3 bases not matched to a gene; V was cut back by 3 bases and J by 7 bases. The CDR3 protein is CATSSQQGQPQHF. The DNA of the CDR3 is TGTGCCACCAGCAGCCAACAGGGGCAGCCCCAGCATTTT.

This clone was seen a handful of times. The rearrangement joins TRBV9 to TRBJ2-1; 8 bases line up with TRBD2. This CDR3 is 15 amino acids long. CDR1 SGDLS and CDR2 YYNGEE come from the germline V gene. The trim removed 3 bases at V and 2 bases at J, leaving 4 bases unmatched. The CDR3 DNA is TGTGCCAGCAGCGAATTTAGCGGGGCCTACAATGAGCAGTTCTTC. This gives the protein CASSEFSGAYNEQFF. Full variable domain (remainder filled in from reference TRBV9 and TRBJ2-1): DSGVTQTPKHLITATGQRVTLRCSPRSGDLSVYWYQQSLDQGLQFLIQYYNGEERAKGNILERFSAQQFPDLHSELNLSSLELGDSALYFCASSEFSGAYNEQFFGPGTRLTVL.

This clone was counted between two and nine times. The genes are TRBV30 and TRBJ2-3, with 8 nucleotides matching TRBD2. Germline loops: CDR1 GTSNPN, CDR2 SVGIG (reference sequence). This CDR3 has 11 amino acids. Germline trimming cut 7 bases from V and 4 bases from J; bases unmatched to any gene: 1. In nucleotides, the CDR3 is TGTGCCTCTAGCGGGCCAGATACGCAGTATTTT. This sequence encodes CASSGPDTQYF.

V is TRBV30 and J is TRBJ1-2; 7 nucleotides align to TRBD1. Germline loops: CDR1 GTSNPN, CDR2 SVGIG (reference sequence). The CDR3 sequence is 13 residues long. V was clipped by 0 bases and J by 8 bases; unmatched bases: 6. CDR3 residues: CAWSVQGKEGYTF. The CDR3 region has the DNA TGTGCCTGGAGTGTACAGGGGAAGGAAGGCTACACCTTC.

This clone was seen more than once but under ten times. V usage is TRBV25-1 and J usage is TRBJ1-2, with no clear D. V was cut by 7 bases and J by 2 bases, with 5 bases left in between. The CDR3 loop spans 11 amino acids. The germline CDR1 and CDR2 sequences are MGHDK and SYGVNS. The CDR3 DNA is TGTGCCAGCAACAGCAACTATGGCTACACCTTC. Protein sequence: CASNSNYGYTF.

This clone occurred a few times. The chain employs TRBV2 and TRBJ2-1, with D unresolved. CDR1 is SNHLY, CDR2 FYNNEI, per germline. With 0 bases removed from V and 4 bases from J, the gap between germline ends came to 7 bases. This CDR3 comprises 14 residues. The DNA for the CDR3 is TGTGCCAGCAGTGAAGCGCCGGTGTACAATGAGCAGTTCTTC. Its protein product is CASSEAPVYNEQFF.

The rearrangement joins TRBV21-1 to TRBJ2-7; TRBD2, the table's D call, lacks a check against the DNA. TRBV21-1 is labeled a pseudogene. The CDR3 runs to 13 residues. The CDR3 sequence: CASRETASEGQYF. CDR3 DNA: TGTGCCAGCAGGGAAACGGCTAGTGAAGGGCAGTACTTC.

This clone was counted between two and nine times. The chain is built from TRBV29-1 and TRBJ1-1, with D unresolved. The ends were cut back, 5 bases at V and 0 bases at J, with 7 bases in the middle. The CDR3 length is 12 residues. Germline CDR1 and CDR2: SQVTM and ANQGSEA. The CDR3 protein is CSVHTVNTEAFF. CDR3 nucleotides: TGCAGCGTTCATACAGTGAACACTGAAGCTTTCTTT.

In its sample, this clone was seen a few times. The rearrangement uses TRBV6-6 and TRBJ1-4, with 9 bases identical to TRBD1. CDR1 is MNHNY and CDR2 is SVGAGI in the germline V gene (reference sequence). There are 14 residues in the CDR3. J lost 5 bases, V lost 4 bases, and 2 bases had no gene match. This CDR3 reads CASSFDRGNEKLFF. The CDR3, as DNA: TGTGCCAGCAGTTTCGACAGGGGGAATGAAAAACTGTTTTTT.